Below, one T cell receptor beta chain is given with its context. The antigen remains unidentified. The data originate from a study of T-cell memory formation after mild COVID-19. Background on the study: The two donors had largely donor-specific TCR clusters. Study findings and constraints: Mainly in CM and EM were contracting CD4+ clones; CD8+ were in EMRA. There was a balanced CD4/CD8 profile in clones contracting day 15 to 85, and later expanders leaned CD4+.

TCRdb reprocessed the 5' RACE reads via MiXCR and lists one record per CDR3 protein. The sample has around 450,000 distinct CDR3 sequences, 20% seen once. Germline-derived CDR1 and CDR2 are LNHDA and SQIVND (reference sequence). Trimming left V 3 bases short and J 1 base short, with 6 bases between. CDR3 size: 13 residues. This chain uses TRBV19 with TRBJ1-1; no definite D call. The receptor was derived from an adult woman who had mild COVID-19 (a few samples of this study predate the infection). Cell type and time point are not known. The sequenced sample was PBMCs or a T cell subset sorted from them (not recorded which). The CDR3 DNA reads as TGTGCCAGTAGTATCGCAACGAACACTGAAGCTTTCTTT. It yields the protein CASSIATNTEAFF.